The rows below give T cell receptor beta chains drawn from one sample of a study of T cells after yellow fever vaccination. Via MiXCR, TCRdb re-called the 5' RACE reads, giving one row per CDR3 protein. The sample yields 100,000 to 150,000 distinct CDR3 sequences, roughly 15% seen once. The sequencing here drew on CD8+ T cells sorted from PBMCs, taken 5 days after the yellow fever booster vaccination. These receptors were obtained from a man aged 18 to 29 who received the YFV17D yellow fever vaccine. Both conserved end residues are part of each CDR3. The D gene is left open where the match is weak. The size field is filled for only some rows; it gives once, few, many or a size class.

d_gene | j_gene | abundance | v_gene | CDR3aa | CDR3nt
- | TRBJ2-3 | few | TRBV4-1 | CASSSLLTDTQYF | TGCGCCAGCAGCTCCCTGCTCACAGATACGCAGTATTTT
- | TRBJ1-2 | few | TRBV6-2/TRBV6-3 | CASSYAGDLNGYTF | TGTGCCAGCAGTTACGCAGGGGATCTAAACGGCTACACCTTC
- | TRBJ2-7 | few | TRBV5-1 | CASSSQSSYEQYF | TGCGCCAGCAGCTCGCAAAGCTCCTACGAGCAGTACTTC
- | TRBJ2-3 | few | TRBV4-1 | CASSPSPLSSTDTQYF | TGCGCCAGCAGCCCCTCCCCTTTAAGTAGCACAGATACGCAGTATTTT
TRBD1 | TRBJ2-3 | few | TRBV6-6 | CASRTGGLTDTQYF | TGTGCCAGTCGGACAGGGGGCTTGACAGATACGCAGTATTTT
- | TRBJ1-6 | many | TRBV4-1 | CASGSYNSPLHF | TGCGCCAGCGGAAGTTATAATTCACCCCTCCACTTT
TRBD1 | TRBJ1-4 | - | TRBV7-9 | CASSSRDRGTEKLFF | TGTGCCAGCAGCTCCCGGGACAGGGGCACTGAAAAACTGTTTTTT
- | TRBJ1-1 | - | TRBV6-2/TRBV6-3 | CASSYAGTEAFF | TGTGCCAGCAGTTACGCTGGAACTGAAGCTTTCTTT
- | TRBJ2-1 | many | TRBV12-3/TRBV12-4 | CASSLSVLGNEQFF | TGTGCCAGCAGTTTAAGTGTCCTTGGCAATGAGCAGTTCTTC
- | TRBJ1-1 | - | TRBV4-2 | CASSRGGYTEAFF | TGTGCCAGCAGCCGGGGGGGCTACACTGAAGCTTTCTTT
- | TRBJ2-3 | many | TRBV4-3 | CASSQDGSGDTQYF | TGCGCCAGCAGCCAAGATGGATCAGGCGATACGCAGTATTTT